The clone carrying this T cell receptor (beta chain) was seen only once. The memory fraction was CD4+CD45RO+CD25- cells. TCRdb re-called the 5' RACE reads with MiXCR, one entry per CDR3 protein. The data contain around 7,000 distinct CDR3 sequences, about 40% of them singletons. The CDR3 contains 13 residues. V shed 6 bases, J shed 2 bases, and the junction held 5 bases outside the gene matches. Germline-derived CDR1 and CDR2 are SGHRS and YFSETQ. Sequencing was carried out using memory CD4+ T cells sorted from blood. Subset of the sample: memory CD4+ T cells, CD4+CD45RO+CD25-. This TCR was recovered from a female donor with breast cancer. This chain joins TRBV5-1 and TRBJ2-7; 7 nucleotides match TRBD2. CDR3 sequence (DNA): TGCGCCAGCAAAGTGGGGGGGACCTACGAGCAGTACTTC. Its translation is CASKVGGTYEQYF.